This is a list of T cell receptor beta chains from one sample in a study of tumor-infiltrating lymphocytes in oesophageal squamous cell carcinoma. TCRdb used MiXCR to reprocess the PCR reads, holding one entry per CDR3 protein. This table holds 9,500 to 15,000 distinct CDR3 sequences, 50% to 65% found once. Sequences were obtained from esophageal tumor tissue. The receptors stem from a female donor with esophageal squamous cell carcinoma. CDR3s include the opening cysteine and the closing phenylalanine or tryptophan. A D gene is named only where the DNA matches it firmly. Not every row has a clone size; where given, it reads once, few, many or a size class.

v_gene	j_gene	d_gene	abundance	CDR3nt	CDR3aa
TRBV7-3	TRBJ2-1	TRBD1	-	TGTGCCAGCAGCTTGACAGGGGTAGGCTTTTACAATGAGCAGTTCTTC	CASSLTGVGFYNEQFF
TRBV28	TRBJ2-1	TRBD2	many	TGTGCCAGCAGCCGAGCTAGCGGGCTGGGGAATGAGCAGTTCTTC	CASSRASGLGNEQFF
TRBV7-3	TRBJ2-1	-	-	TGTGCCAGCAGCTCAAGCAAGCCCCCGATCGGGAAGATGGTCTTC	CASSSSKPPIGKMVF
TRBV19	TRBJ2-5	-	-	TGTGCCAGTAGTATCATGGGCCAAGAGACCCAGTACTTC	CASSIMGQETQYF
TRBV28	TRBJ1-3	-	many	TGTGCCAGCAGTTCCCGAAAGGGGGTCTTTGGAAACACCATATATTTT	CASSSRKGVFGNTIYF
TRBV12-3/TRBV12-4	TRBJ2-3	TRBD2	-	TGTGCCAGCAGTCAGACTAGCGGGGGGGCTAATACGCAGTATTTT	CASSQTSGGANTQYF
TRBV4-2	TRBJ1-4	-	-	TGTGCCAGCAGCCAAGTAATAGGGACGAGTGAAAAACTGTTTTTT	CASSQVIGTSEKLFF
TRBV5-4	TRBJ2-2	-	few	TGTGCCAGCAGCTCTGGGCTTGGGCGAGACGGGGAGCTGTTTTTT	CASSSGLGRDGELFF
TRBV28	TRBJ1-2	-	-	TGTGCCAGCAGATTAGGCTATGGCTACACCTTC	CASRLGYGYTF
TRBV12-3/TRBV12-4	TRBJ2-7	-	-	TGTGCCAGCAGTTTAGAAAGGCAGCTCCAAGAAAGATACGAGCAGTACTTC	CASSLERQLQERYEQYF
TRBV12-3/TRBV12-4	TRBJ2-3	TRBD2	-	TGTGCCAGCAGGGGGCTAGCGGGGGCGCAGTATTTT	CASRGLAGAQYF
TRBV7-9	TRBJ2-7	TRBD2	-	TGTGCCAGCAGCTTCGGGACTAGCGGGATCTCCTACGAGCAGTACTTC	CASSFGTSGISYEQYF
TRBV5-1	TRBJ2-5	TRBD2	-	TGCGCCAGCAGCTTTTCCAGGGAGGGGGAGACCCAGTACTTC	CASSFSREGETQYF
TRBV7-3	TRBJ2-3	TRBD1	-	TGTGCCAGCAGCCCCGGGACAGGGGTCACCGGGGAGCAGTTCTTT	CASSPGTGVTGEQFF
TRBV7-3	TRBJ2-5	TRBD2	-	TGTGCCAGCAGCTTATCCTGGACTAGCGGGGGCAATGAGCAGTACTTC	CASSLSWTSGGNEQYF
TRBV10-2	TRBJ2-5	TRBD1	-	TGCGCCTGCCATAGGGGGACAGGGGGCTCGGAGACCCAGTACTTC	CACHRGTGGSETQYF
TRBV28	TRBJ2-1	TRBD2	once	TGTGCCAGCAGCGTCAAACTAGCGGGAGACTACAATGAGCAGTTCTTC	CASSVKLAGDYNEQFF
TRBV6-1	TRBJ2-3	-	-	TGTGCCAGCAGTCCCTCCGTCACAGATACGCAGTATTTT	CASSPSVTDTQYF
TRBV6-2/TRBV6-3	TRBJ2-4	-	-	TGTGCCAGCAGGCGGACGGAAAACATTCAGTACTTC	CASRRTENIQYF
TRBV5-1	TRBJ2-5	-	-	TGCGCCAGCAGTCTCCAGACTAGTTTTAGCGAGACCCAGTACTTC	CASSLQTSFSETQYF
TRBV7-2	TRBJ1-4	-	-	TGTGCCAGCAGCTTAGTATCCGTTGGGACTAATGAAAAACTGTTTTTT	CASSLVSVGTNEKLFF
TRBV12-3/TRBV12-4	TRBJ1-2	-	-	TGTGCCAGCGGAAGGGGGGACTATGGCTACACCTTC	CASGRGDYGYTF
TRBV7-6	TRBJ2-7	-	few	TGTGCCAGCAGTCCGGCCGAATCCTACGAGCAGTACTTC	CASSPAESYEQYF
TRBV10-3	TRBJ1-4	-	-	TGTGCCATCAGTGATCGCGGGCGAGGAAAACTGTTTTTT	CAISDRGRGKLFF
TRBV7-9	TRBJ2-5	-	few	TGTGCCAGCACCCTGGGGGCCCAAGAGACCCAGTACTTC	CASTLGAQETQYF
TRBV7-7	TRBJ2-1	-	-	TGTGCTAGCAGCCCCCATGGGACCAATGAGCAGTTCTTC	CASSPHGTNEQFF
TRBV7-2	TRBJ2-6	-	-	TGTGCCAGCAGCCCAATTGGGGCCAACGTCCTGACTTTC	CASSPIGANVLTF
TRBV7-6	TRBJ2-1	-	-	TGTGCCAGCAGCTTCTTAGCGGCCGAGTTGGGTGGAAATGAGCAGTTCTTC	CASSFLAAELGGNEQFF
TRBV7-8	TRBJ2-3	-	-	TGTGCCAGCAGGCCGGACACTTCTACCACAGATACGCAGTATTTT	CASRPDTSTTDTQYF
TRBV10-3	TRBJ2-3	TRBD2	-	TGTGCCATCAGTACTAGAGGGAGAGGGGCCGGGGGGGCAGATACGCAGTATTTT	CAISTRGRGAGGADTQYF
TRBV7-9	TRBJ2-2	TRBD2	-	TGTGCCAGCAGCGGCAGACTAGCGGGCACCGGGGAGCTGTTTTTT	CASSGRLAGTGELFF
TRBV12-3/TRBV12-4	TRBJ2-7	TRBD2	few	TGTGCCAGCAGTTGGACTAGCGGGGGCTACGAGCAGTACTTC	CASSWTSGGYEQYF
TRBV6-1	TRBJ1-4	-	-	TGTGCCAGCAGGTCACAGGGCCCGGAAAAACTGTTTTTT	CASRSQGPEKLFF
TRBV7-9	TRBJ2-7	-	many	TGTGCCAGCAGCTTGAATCAATTGGAACCCTACGAGCAGTACTTC	CASSLNQLEPYEQYF
TRBV12-3/TRBV12-4	TRBJ1-3	-	-	TGTGCCAGCAGTTCCCACCGGGGGAGTGGAAACACCATATATTTT	CASSSHRGSGNTIYF
TRBV7-2	TRBJ2-7	TRBD2	-	TGTGCCAGCAGCTTGAATAGCGGGCCGCAAACCTACGAGCAGTACTTC	CASSLNSGPQTYEQYF
TRBV7-2	TRBJ2-3	TRBD1	-	TGTGCCAGCAGTTTCCGACAGGGGAGCGGCACAGATACGCAGTATTTT	CASSFRQGSGTDTQYF
TRBV10-3	TRBJ2-7	-	-	TGTGCCATCAGTGAGGGGGGGAGCGCAAGCGAGCAGTACTTC	CAISEGGSASEQYF
TRBV27	TRBJ1-1	-	many	TGTGCCAGCAGTTTAGTGGAGAACACTGAAGCTTTCTTT	CASSLVENTEAFF
TRBV7-3	TRBJ2-5	-	-	TGTGCCAGCAGCTTAGGGGGGTACTACAATGAGCAGTTCTTT	CASSLGGYYNEQFF